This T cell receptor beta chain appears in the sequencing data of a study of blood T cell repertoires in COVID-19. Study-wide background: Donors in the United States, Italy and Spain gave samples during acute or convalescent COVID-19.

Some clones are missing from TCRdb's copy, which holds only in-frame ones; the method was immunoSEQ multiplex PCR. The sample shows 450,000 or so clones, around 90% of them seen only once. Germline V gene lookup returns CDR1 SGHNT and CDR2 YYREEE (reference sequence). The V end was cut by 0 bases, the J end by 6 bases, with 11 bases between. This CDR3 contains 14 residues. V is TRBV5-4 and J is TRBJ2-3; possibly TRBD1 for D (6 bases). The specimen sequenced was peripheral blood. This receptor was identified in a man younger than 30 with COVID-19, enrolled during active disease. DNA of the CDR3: TGTGCCAGCAGCTTGGACAGGGCGTCCGATACGCAGTATTTT. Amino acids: CASSLDRASDTQYF.